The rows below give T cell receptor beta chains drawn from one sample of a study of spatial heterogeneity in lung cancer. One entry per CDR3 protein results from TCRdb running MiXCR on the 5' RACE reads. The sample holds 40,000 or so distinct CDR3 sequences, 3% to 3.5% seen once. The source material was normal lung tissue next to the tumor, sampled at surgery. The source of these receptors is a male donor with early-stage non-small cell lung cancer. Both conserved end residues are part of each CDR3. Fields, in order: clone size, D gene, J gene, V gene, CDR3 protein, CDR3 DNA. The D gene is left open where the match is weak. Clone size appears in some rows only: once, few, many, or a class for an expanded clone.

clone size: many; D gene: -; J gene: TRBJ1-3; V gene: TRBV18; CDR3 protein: CASSLHPLSGNTIYF; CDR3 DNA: TGTGCCAGCTCACTACACCCACTCTCTGGAAACACCATATATTTT
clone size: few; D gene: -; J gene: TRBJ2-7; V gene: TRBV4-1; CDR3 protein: CASSQVPGHTSGYEQYF; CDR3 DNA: TGCGCCAGCAGCCAAGTCCCGGGACACACCTCGGGCTACGAGCAGTACTTC
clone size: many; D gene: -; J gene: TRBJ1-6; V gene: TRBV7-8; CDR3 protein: CASRPYISNSPLHF; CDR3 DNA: TGTGCCAGCAGGCCGTATATCAGTAATTCACCCCTCCACTTT
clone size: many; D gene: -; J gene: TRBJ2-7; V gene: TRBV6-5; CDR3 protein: CASSYGPTDEQYF; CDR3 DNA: TGTGCCAGCAGTTATGGGCCCACAGACGAGCAGTACTTC
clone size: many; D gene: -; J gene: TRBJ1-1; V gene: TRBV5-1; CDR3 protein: CASSQYQGGEAFF; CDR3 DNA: TGCGCCAGCAGCCAATATCAGGGTGGTGAAGCTTTCTTT
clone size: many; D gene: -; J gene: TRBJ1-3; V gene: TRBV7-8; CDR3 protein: CASSPRRERGGNTIYF; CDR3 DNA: TGTGCCAGCAGCCCTAGGAGGGAGCGCGGGGGAAACACCATATATTTT
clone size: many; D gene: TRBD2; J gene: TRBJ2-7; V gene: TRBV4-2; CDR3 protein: CASSYGTSGRAFEQYF; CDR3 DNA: TGTGCCAGCAGCTACGGGACTAGCGGGAGGGCCTTCGAGCAGTACTTC
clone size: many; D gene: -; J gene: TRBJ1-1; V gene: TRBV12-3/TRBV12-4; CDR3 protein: CASSLAGNTEAFF; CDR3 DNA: TGTGCCAGCAGTTTGGCTGGGAACACTGAAGCTTTCTTT
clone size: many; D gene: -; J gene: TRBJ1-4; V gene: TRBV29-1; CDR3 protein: CSVEGIATNEKLFF; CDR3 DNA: TGCAGCGTTGAAGGGATTGCAACTAATGAAAAACTGTTTTTT
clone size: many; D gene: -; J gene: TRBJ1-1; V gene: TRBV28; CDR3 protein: CASSLRGGRAFF; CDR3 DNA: TGTGCCAGCAGTTTGAGGGGGGGTCGCGCTTTCTTT
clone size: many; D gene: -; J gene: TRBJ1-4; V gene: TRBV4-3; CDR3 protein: CASSHRGTGEKLFF; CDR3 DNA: TGCGCCAGCAGCCACAGGGGTACGGGGGAAAAACTGTTTTTT
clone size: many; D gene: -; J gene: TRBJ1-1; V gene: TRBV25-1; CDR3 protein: CASSEFGDPQKAFF; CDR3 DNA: TGTGCCAGCAGTGAATTCGGGGACCCCCAAAAAGCTTTCTTT
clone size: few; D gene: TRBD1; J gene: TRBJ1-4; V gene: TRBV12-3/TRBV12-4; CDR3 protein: CASGRDRGHEKLFF; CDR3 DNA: TGTGCCAGCGGGCGGGACAGGGGACACGAAAAACTGTTTTTT
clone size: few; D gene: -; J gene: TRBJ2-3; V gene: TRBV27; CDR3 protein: CASRLGYYTDTQYF; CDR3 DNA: TGTGCCAGCAGGTTGGGGTATTACACAGATACGCAGTATTTT
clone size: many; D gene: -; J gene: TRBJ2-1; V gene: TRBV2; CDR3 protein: CASSQGRKNEQFF; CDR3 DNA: TGTGCCAGCAGTCAGGGGAGGAAGAATGAGCAGTTCTTC
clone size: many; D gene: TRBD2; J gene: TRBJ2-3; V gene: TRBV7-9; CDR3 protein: CASSFGLAAYTDTQYF; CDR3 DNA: TGTGCCAGCAGCTTCGGACTAGCGGCCTACACAGATACGCAGTATTTT
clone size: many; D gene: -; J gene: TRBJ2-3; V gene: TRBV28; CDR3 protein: CASSFQDTDTQYF; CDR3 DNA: TGTGCCAGCAGTTTCCAGGACACAGATACGCAGTATTTT
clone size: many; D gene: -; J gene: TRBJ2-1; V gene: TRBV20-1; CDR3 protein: CSASPRPLYNEQFF; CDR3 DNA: TGCAGTGCCTCACCACGTCCCCTATACAATGAGCAGTTCTTC
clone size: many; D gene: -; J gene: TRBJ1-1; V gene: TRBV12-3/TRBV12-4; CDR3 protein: CASSLQGNTEAFF; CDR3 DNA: TGTGCCAGCAGTTTGCAGGGTAACACTGAAGCTTTCTTT
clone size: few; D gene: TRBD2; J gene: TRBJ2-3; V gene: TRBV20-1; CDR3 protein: CSARDFAGGSADTQYF; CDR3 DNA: TGCAGTGCTAGAGATTTTGCGGGAGGGAGCGCAGATACGCAGTATTTT
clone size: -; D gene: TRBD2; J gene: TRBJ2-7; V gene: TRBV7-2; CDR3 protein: CASSLLAGGYEQYF; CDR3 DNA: TGTGCCAGCAGCTTATTAGCGGGGGGCTACGAGCAGTACTTC
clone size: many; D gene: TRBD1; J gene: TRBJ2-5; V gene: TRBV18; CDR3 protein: CASSSGGAQETQYF; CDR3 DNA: TGTGCCAGCTCATCAGGGGGTGCGCAAGAGACCCAGTACTTC
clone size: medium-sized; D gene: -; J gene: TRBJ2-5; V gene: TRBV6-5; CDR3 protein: CASSYSETQYF; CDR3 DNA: TGTGCCAGCAGTTACTCAGAGACCCAGTACTTC
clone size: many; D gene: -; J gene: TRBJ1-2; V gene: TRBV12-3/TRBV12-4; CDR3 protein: CASSLGGKYGGYTF; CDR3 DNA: TGTGCCAGCAGTTTGGGAGGGAAGTACGGCGGCTACACCTTC
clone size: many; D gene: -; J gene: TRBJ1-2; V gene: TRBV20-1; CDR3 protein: CSARRTDLGYGYTF; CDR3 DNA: TGCAGTGCTAGACGTACCGACTTAGGTTATGGCTACACCTTC
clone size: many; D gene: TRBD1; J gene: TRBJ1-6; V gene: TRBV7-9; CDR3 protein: CASNPSGTGNSPLHF; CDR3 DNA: TGTGCCAGCAACCCTTCCGGGACAGGGAATTCACCCCTCCACTTT
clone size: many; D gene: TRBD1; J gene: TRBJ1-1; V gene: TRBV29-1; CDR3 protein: CSVVLWTGEAFF; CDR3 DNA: TGCAGCGTTGTCCTATGGACAGGGGAAGCTTTCTTT
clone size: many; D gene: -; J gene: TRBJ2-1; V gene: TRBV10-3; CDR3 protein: CAIASAGFF; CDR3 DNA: TGTGCCATCGCTTCCGCAGGGTTCTTC
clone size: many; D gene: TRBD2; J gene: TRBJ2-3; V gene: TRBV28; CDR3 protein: CASSSPSGGPHTQYF; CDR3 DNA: TGTGCCAGCAGTTCCCCTAGCGGGGGCCCACATACGCAGTATTTT
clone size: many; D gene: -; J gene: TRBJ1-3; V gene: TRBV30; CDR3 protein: CAWSALTGFSGNTIYF; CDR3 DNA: TGTGCCTGGAGTGCCTTGACAGGTTTCTCTGGAAACACCATATATTTT
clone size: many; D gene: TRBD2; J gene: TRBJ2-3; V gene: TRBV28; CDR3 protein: CASRRTSGAGTDTQYF; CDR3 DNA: TGTGCCAGCAGACGGACTAGCGGGGCGGGCACAGATACGCAGTATTTT
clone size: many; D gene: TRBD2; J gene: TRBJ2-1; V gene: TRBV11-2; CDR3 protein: CASSFVWEGLGEQFF; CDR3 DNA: TGTGCCAGCAGCTTTGTATGGGAGGGCCTCGGAGAGCAGTTCTTC
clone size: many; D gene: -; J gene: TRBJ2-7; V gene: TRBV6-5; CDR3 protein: CASTLGYEQYF; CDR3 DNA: TGTGCCAGCACCCTCGGCTACGAGCAGTACTTC
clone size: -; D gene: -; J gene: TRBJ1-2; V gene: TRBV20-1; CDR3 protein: CSGWGDYGYTF; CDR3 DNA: TGCAGTGGCTGGGGTGACTATGGCTACACCTTC
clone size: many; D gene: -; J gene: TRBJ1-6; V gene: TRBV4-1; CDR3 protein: CASSQYPGRTNSPLHF; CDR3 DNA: TGCGCCAGCAGCCAATATCCCGGACGGACAAATTCACCCCTCCACTTT
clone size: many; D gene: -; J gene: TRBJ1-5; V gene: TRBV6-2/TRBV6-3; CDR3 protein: CASSYTGNQPQHF; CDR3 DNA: TGTGCCAGCAGTTACACAGGGAATCAGCCCCAGCATTTT
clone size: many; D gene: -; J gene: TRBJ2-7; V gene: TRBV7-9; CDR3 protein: CASSLAGRVGEQYF; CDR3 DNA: TGTGCCAGCAGCTTAGCGGGACGGGTCGGGGAGCAGTACTTC
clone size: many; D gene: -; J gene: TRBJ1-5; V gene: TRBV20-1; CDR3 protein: CSASRGTGTQPQHF; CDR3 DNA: TGCAGTGCTAGTAGGGGAACAGGGACTCAGCCCCAGCATTTT
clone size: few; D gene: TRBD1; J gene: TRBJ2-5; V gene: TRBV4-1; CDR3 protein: CASSTLGQGETQYF; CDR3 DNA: TGCGCCAGCAGCACCCTGGGACAGGGAGAGACCCAGTACTTC
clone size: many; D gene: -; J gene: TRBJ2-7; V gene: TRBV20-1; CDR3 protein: CSARDSVRGYEQYF; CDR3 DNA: TGCAGTGCTAGAGATTCGGTGCGGGGCTACGAGCAGTACTTC
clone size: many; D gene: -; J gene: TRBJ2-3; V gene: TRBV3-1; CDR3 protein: CASSQLGPTDTQYF; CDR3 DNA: TGTGCCAGCAGCCAACTGGGGCCCACAGATACGCAGTATTTT
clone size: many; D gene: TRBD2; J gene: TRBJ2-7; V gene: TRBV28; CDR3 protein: CASSTSGVRNEQYF; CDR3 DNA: TGTGCCAGCAGCACTAGCGGGGTTCGGAACGAGCAGTACTTC
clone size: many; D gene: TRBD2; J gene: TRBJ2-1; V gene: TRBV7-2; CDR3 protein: CASSFRASGRTSYNEQFF; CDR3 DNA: TGTGCCAGCAGCTTTAGGGCTAGCGGGAGGACCTCCTACAATGAGCAGTTCTTC
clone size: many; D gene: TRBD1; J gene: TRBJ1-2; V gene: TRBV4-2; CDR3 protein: CASSQFSGTGDYGYTF; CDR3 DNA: TGTGCCAGCAGCCAATTTTCCGGGACAGGGGACTATGGCTACACCTTC
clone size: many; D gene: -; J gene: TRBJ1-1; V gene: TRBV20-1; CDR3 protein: CSPRGWQGLGEAFF; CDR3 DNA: TGCAGTCCTAGGGGGTGGCAGGGACTTGGTGAAGCTTTCTTT
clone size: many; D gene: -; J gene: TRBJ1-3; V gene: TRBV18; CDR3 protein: CASSPVGQRPSGNTIYF; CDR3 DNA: TGTGCCAGCTCACCAGTAGGGCAGCGTCCCTCTGGAAACACCATATATTTT
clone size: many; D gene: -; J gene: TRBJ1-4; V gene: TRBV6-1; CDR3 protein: CASSVRTTRNEKLFF; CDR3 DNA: TGTGCCAGCAGTGTTAGGACAACCAGGAATGAAAAACTGTTTTTT
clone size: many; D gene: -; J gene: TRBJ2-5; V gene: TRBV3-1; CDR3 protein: CASSQNEGRETQYF; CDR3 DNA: TGTGCCAGCAGCCAGAATGAGGGCCGAGAGACCCAGTACTTC
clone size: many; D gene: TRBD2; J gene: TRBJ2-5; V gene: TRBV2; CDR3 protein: CASSWQRGGAETQYF; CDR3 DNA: TGTGCCAGCAGTTGGCAGCGGGGGGGAGCAGAGACCCAGTACTTC
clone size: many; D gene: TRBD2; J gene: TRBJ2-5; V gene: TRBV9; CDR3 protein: CASSVDGGAVETQYF; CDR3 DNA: TGTGCCAGCAGCGTAGACGGGGGGGCGGTAGAGACCCAGTACTTC
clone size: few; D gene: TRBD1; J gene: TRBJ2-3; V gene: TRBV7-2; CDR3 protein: CASSRRAGGRTDTQYF; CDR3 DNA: TGTGCCAGCAGCCGCCGGGCAGGGGGACGCACAGATACGCAGTATTTT
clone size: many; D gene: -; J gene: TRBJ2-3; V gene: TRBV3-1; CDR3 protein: CASSQLSGRTDTQYF; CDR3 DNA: TGTGCCAGCAGCCAATTGAGCGGCCGCACAGATACGCAGTATTTT
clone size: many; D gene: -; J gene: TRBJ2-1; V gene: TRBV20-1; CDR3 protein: CSLSQVNNEQFF; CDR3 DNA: TGCAGCCTCTCCCAGGTGAACAATGAGCAGTTCTTC
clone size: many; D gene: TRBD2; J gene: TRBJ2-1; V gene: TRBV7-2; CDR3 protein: CASSIQAGGPPYNEQFF; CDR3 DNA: TGTGCCAGCAGCATACAAGCGGGAGGGCCGCCTTACAATGAGCAGTTCTTC
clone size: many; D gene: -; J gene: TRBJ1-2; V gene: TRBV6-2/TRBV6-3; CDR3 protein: CASSFSGAGYTF; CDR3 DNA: TGTGCCAGCAGTTTCAGCGGGGCTGGCTACACCTTC
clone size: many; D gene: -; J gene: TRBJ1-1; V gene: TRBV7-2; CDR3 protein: CASKEGLPTEAFF; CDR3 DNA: TGTGCCAGCAAGGAGGGGTTGCCCACTGAAGCTTTCTTT
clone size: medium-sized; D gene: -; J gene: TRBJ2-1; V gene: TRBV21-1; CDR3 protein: CASSTRLRRKEPPLHF; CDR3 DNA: TGTGCCAGCAGCACCCGGCTGAGGAGGAAAGAGCCTCCACTTCACTTC
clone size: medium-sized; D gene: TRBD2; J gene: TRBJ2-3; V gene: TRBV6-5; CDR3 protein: CASSLESGRVGTDTQYF; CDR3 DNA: TGTGCCAGCAGTTTAGAGAGCGGGAGGGTGGGCACAGATACGCAGTATTTT
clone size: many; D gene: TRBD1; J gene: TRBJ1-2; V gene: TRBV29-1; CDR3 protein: CSVTQGANYGYTF; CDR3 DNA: TGCAGCGTCACACAGGGGGCGAACTATGGCTACACCTTC